The TCR beta chain described here comes from a study of blood T cell repertoires in COVID-19. In the study overall: T cells, B-cell-depleted T cells, or PBMCs provided the cDNA or gDNA that served as material.

Profiled with immunoSEQ multiplex PCR; TCRdb holds only in-frame clones, not every one. This sample has some 160,000 clones, with 75% to 85% found just once. The CDR3 runs 13 residues. J gave up 5 bases and V 3 bases, and 3 bases lay outside the gene matches. The germline CDR1 and CDR2 sequences are LGHNA and YNFKEQ. The rearrangement joins TRBV4-2 to TRBJ2-7, with 8 bases lining up with TRBD1. The sequenced sample was PBMCs or T cells enriched from blood (not recorded which). The source of this sequence is a woman aged 60 to 75 who had recovered from COVID-19. The CDR3 DNA sequence: TGTGCCAGCAGCCAGGAGGGACAGGACGAGCAGTACTTC. Its translation: CASSQEGQDEQYF.